These T cell receptor beta chains were read from a single sample in a study of early T cells in non-severe SARS-CoV-2 infection. In TCRdb, the 5' RACE reads were re-called with MiXCR into one record per CDR3 protein. The sample contains 40,000 to 55,000 distinct CDR3 sequences, about 4% of which appear only once. Input material: whole blood. These receptors originate from an adult who was a healthcare worker with PCR-confirmed SARS-CoV-2 infection or an uninfected control (not recorded which). Each CDR3 is given with its conserved first and last residue. Each record gives: V gene, D gene, clone size, J gene, CDR3 DNA, CDR3 protein. A D gene is named only where the DNA matches it firmly. Rows give clone size only sometimes, using once, few, many, or a class for an expanded clone.

TRBV7-2	TRBD2	many	TRBJ2-7	TGTGCCAGCAGCTTAGGGGGCGGGAGTTCCTACGAGCAGTACTTC	CASSLGGGSSYEQYF
TRBV2	.	many	TRBJ1-1	TGTGCCAGCAGGAAGGAAGAGGGCTCCACTGAAGCTTTCTTT	CASRKEEGSTEAFF
TRBV29-1	TRBD2	many	TRBJ2-3	TGCAGCGGCAAATTAGCGGGGGCCCGCACAGATACGCAGTATTTT	CSGKLAGARTDTQYF
TRBV29-1	.	many	TRBJ2-1	TGCAGCGCATTACAGGGTCGCAGCTCCTACAATGAGCAGTTCTTC	CSALQGRSSYNEQFF
TRBV30	.	few	TRBJ1-4	TGTGCCTATAAGGGTGTAGGTAATGAAAAACTGTTTTTT	CAYKGVGNEKLFF
TRBV29-1	.	few	TRBJ2-1	TGCAGCGTATACAGATCCTACAATGAGCAGTTCTTC	CSVYRSYNEQFF
TRBV5-5	.	few	TRBJ2-5	TGTGCCAGCAGCTTGGCCCATCGGCCAGAGACCCAGTACTTC	CASSLAHRPETQYF
TRBV7-8	.	many	TRBJ2-5	TGTGCCAGCAGCTTTAGGGGTTTACAAGAGACCCAGTACTTC	CASSFRGLQETQYF
TRBV11-3	TRBD2	many	TRBJ2-1	TGTGCCAGCAGCTTTTCAGCGGGAGGGTACAATGAGCAGTTCTTC	CASSFSAGGYNEQFF
TRBV20-1	TRBD2	many	TRBJ2-1	TGCAGTGCCGGGCCGCGACTAGCGGGGATCGATGAGCAGTTCTTC	CSAGPRLAGIDEQFF
TRBV20-1	TRBD1	many	TRBJ2-5	TGCAGTGCATCCGGGACAGGGGGTACAGAGACCCAGTACTTC	CSASGTGGTETQYF
TRBV6-2/TRBV6-3	TRBD2	many	TRBJ2-3	TGTGCCAGCAGTTACGGGACTAGCGGGAGGGCCCGTACCACAGATACGCAGTATTTT	CASSYGTSGRARTTDTQYF
TRBV20-1	.	many	TRBJ1-6	TGCAGTGCTAGAGATCGAGGGGTGCGTGATAATTCACCCCTCCACTTT	CSARDRGVRDNSPLHF
TRBV19	.	many	TRBJ2-2	TGTGCCAGTAGTATTTGGGAAACCGGGGAGCTGTTTTTT	CASSIWETGELFF
TRBV28	.	many	TRBJ1-5	TGTGCCAGCAGCGGTTGGCCCTCCAATCAGCCCCAGCATTTT	CASSGWPSNQPQHF
TRBV27	.	.	TRBJ2-7	TGTGCCAGCAGCCGGGGCAGGCTCGCCTACGAGCAGTACTTC	CASSRGRLAYEQYF
TRBV20-1	.	many	TRBJ1-6	TGCAGTGCTAGAGACCTACTTGGCTCCTATAATTCACCCCTCCACTTT	CSARDLLGSYNSPLHF
TRBV3-1	.	many	TRBJ2-1	TGTGCCAGCAGCCTCTCAGCTTCGGGGTACAATGAGCAGTTCTTC	CASSLSASGYNEQFF
TRBV12-3/TRBV12-4	TRBD1	many	TRBJ2-7	TGTGCCAGCACCGAGGGACAGCCGTCCTACGAGCAGTACTTC	CASTEGQPSYEQYF
TRBV29-1	TRBD1	few	TRBJ2-7	TGCAGCGTCGAGGACAGGGCAGACTACGAGCAGTACTTC	CSVEDRADYEQYF